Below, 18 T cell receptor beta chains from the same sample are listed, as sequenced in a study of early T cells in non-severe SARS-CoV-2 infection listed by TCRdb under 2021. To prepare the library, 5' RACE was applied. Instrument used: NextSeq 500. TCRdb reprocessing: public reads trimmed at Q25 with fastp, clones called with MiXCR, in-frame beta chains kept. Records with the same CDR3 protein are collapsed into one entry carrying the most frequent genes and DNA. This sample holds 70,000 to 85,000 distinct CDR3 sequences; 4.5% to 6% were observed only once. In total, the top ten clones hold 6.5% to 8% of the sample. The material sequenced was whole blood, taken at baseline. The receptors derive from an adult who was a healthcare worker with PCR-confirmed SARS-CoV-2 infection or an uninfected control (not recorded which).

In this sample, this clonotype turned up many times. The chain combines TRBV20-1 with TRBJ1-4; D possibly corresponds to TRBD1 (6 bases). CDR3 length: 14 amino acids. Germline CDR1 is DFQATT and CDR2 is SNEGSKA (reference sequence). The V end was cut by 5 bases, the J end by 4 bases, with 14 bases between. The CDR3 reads CSAGQGKRNEKLFF. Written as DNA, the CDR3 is TGCAGTGCTGGCCAGGGGAAACGTAATGAAAAACTGTTTTTT.

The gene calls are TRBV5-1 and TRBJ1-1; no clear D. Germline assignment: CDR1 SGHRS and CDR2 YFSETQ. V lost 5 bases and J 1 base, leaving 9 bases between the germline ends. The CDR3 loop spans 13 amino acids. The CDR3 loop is CASRSTANTEAFF. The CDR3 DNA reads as TGCGCCAGCAGGAGCACAGCGAACACTGAAGCTTTCTTT.

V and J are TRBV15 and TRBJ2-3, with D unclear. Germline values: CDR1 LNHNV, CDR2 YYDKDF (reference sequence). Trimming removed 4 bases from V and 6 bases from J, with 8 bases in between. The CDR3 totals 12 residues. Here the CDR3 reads CATSTRSDTQYF. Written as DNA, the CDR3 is TGTGCCACCAGCACCCGGAGTGATACGCAGTATTTT.

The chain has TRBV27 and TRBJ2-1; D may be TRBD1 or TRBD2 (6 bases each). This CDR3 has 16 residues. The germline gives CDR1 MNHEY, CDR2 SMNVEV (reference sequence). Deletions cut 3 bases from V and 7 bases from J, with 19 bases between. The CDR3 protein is CASSFYRANGGNEQFF. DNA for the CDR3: TGTGCCAGCAGTTTTTACAGGGCGAATGGAGGGAATGAGCAGTTCTTC.

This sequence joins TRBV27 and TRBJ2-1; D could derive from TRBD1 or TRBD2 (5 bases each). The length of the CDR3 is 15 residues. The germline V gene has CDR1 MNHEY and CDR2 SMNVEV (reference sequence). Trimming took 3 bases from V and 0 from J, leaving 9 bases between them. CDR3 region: CASSFRDHSYNEQFF. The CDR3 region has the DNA TGTGCCAGCAGTTTTAGGGACCACTCCTACAATGAGCAGTTCTTC.

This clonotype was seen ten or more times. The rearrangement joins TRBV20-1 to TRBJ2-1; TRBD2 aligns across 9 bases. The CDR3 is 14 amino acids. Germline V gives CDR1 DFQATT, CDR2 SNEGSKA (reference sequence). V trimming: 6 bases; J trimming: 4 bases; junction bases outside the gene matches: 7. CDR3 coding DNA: TGCAGTGCCTCACGCGGGAGGGAATACAATGAGCAGTTCTTC. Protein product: CSASRGREYNEQFF.

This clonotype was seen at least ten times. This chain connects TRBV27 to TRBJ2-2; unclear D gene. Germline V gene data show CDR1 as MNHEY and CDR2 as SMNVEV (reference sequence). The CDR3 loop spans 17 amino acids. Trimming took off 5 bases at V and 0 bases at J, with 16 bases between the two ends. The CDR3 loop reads CASSLRYLSANTGELFF. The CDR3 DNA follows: TGTGCCAGCAGTCTACGTTATCTGTCGGCGAACACCGGGGAGCTGTTTTTT.

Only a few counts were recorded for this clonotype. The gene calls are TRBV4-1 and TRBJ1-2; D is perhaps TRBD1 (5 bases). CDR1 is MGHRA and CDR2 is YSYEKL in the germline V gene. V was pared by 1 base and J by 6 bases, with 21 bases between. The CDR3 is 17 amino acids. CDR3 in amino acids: CASSQGRQGFFPDGYTF. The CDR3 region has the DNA TGCGCCAGCAGCCAAGGTCGCCAGGGTTTTTTCCCGGATGGCTACACCTTC.

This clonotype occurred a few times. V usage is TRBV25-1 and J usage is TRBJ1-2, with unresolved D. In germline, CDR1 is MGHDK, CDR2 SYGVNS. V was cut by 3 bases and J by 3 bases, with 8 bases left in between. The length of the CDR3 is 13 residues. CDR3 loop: CASSESFHYGYTF. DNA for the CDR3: TGTGCCAGCAGTGAGTCTTTCCACTATGGCTACACCTTC.

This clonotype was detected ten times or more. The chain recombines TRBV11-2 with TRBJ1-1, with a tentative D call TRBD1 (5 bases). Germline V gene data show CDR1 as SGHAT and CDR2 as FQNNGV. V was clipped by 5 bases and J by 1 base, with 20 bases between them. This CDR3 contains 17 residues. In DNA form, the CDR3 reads TGTGCCAGCAGCATCCAATCGGGGGGAACTCAGAACACTGAAGCTTTCTTT. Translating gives CASSIQSGGTQNTEAFF.

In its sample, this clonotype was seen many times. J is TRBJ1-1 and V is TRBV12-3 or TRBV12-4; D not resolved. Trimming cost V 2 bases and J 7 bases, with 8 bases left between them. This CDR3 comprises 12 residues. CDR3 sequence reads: CASSLNAGEAFF. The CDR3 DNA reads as TGTGCCAGCAGTTTAAACGCCGGTGAAGCTTTCTTT.

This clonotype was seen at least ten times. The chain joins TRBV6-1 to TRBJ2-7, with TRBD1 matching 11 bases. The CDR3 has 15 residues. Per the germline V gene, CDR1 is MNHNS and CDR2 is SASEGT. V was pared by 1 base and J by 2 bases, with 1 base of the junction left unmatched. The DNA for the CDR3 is TGTGCCAGCAGTGAAGGGGGACAGGGGGCCTACGAGCAGTACTTC. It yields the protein CASSEGGQGAYEQYF.

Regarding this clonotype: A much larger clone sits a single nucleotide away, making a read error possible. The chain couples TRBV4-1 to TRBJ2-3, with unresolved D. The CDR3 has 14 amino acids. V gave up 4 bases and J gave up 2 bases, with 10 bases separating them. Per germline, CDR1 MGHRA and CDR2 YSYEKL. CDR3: CASSPTAITDTQYF. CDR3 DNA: TGCGCCAGCAGCCCAACTGCTATCACAGATACGCAGTATTTT.

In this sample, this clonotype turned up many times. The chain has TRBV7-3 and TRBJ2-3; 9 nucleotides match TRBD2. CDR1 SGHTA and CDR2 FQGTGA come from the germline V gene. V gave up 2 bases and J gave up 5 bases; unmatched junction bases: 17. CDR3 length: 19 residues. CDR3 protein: CASSLGIWASGAPRDTQYF. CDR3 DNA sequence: TGTGCCAGCAGCTTAGGCATATGGGCTAGCGGGGCCCCGCGAGATACGCAGTATTTT.

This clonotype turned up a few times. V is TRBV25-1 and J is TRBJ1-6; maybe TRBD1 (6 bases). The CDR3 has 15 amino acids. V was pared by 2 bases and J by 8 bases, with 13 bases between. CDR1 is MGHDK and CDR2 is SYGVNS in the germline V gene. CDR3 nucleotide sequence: TGTGCCAGCAGTGAAAATTTGGGGGCGGATTCACCCCTCCACTTT. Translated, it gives CASSENLGADSPLHF.

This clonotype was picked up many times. The CDR3 here is CSVVGSNYNEQFF. The CDR3 DNA reads as TGCAGCGTTGTGGGCTCGAACTACAATGAGCAGTTCTTC. J is TRBJ2-1 and V is TRBV29-1; D is undetermined. CDR3 length: 13 residues. V lost 4 bases and J 3 bases, leaving 10 bases between the germline ends. CDR1 and CDR2 from the germline V gene are SQVTM and ANQGSEA.

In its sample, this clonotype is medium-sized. In nucleotides, the CDR3 is TGTGCCAGTGTCCCCACGGGACAGGGAGTTCATGGCTACACCTTC. Its translation: CASVPTGQGVHGYTF. The V call is TRBV19, the J call TRBJ1-2; TRBD1 matches at 9 bases. Germline V gene sequence: CDR1 LNHDA, CDR2 SQIVND (reference sequence). Trimming took 8 bases from V and 6 from J; bases not matched to a gene: 13. The CDR3 spans 15 residues.

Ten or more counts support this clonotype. The CDR3: CASSLRSDYSTDTQYF. CDR3 nucleotide sequence: TGTGCCAGCTCTCTCCGCAGCGATTATAGCACAGATACGCAGTATTTT. The chain has TRBV6-6 and TRBJ2-3; D remains unclear. The CDR3 consists of 16 residues. Germline CDR1 MNHNY, CDR2 SVGAGI (reference sequence). The V gene lost 8 bases and the J gene lost 0 bases, with 18 bases spanning the gap.